Listed here are 18 T cell receptor beta chains from one sample, sequenced in a study of blood T cells in healthy people across ages. A second PCR, run for roughly 7 to 12 cycles, used a sample-barcoded 5' primer plus a J-beta primer mix. TCRdb re-called the 5' RACE reads through MiXCR, storing one row per CDR3 protein. The data contain some 1,800,000 distinct CDR3 sequences, more than 35% of them singletons. Source material: blood. The receptors derive from a human donor in good health.

This clonotype was seen a handful of times. The CDR3, as DNA: TGCAGCGTAACCGGGTCCCTGAACACCGGGGAGCTGTTTTTT. It yields the protein CSVTGSLNTGELFF. J is TRBJ2-2 and V is TRBV29-1, with D hard to call. With 6 bases removed from V and 1 base from J, the gap between germline ends came to 12 bases. The CDR3 runs to 14 residues. Per the germline V gene, CDR1 is SQVTM and CDR2 is ANQGSEA.

A remark on this clonotype: An end of the junction does not agree with germline; a read error may underlie this. The rearrangement uses TRBV12-3 or TRBV12-4 and TRBJ1-4, with TRBD1 as a possible D gene (6 bases). CDR3 length equals 13 residues. The CDR3 DNA reads TGTACCAGCAGTTGGGGGCCAGGTGAAAAACTGTTTTTT. It specifies CTSSWGPGEKLFF.

This clonotype has just one count. The gene calls are TRBV5-1 and TRBJ2-3; D call uncertain. CDR1 SGHRS and CDR2 YFSETQ come from the germline V gene. This CDR3 has 11 amino acids. Trimming shortened V by 6 bases and J by 3 bases, and 5 bases separated the two germline ends. CDR3 DNA: TGCGCCAGCAAGTTGACAGATACGCAGTATTTT. Translating it yields CASKLTDTQYF.

In regard to this clonotype: One end of the junction is discordant with germline, which a read error may explain. The rearrangement joins TRBV5-6 to TRBJ1-2; D not certain. CDR3 length: 12 residues. The germline gives CDR1 SGHDT, CDR2 YYEEEE. The CDR3 protein is CASSLTVGGYTF. As DNA, the CDR3 is TGCGCCAGCAGCTTGACGGTGGGAGGCTACACCTTC.

This clonotype was detected a few times. The rearrangement uses TRBV4-3 and TRBJ1-6, with D unresolved. Trimming stripped 0 bases from V and 0 bases from J, with 9 bases between. Germline V gives CDR1 LGHNA, CDR2 YSLEER. CDR3 size: 17 residues. CDR3 bases: TGCGCCAGCAGCCAAGATTTGATGCGCTCCTATAATTCACCCCTCCACTTT. Protein product: CASSQDLMRSYNSPLHF.

The chain combines TRBV12-3 or TRBV12-4 with TRBJ2-3; 8 bases line up with TRBD1. Trimming took 5 bases from V and 1 from J; bases not matched to a gene: 11. The CDR3 sequence is 17 residues long. The CDR3 DNA reads as TGTGCCAGCAGTCCCCGGCGGACAGGGTCAGGCACAGATACGCAGTATTTT. It yields the protein CASSPRRTGSGTDTQYF.

This clonotype was detected once. The CDR3 nucleotides read TGTGCCAGCAGCCAAGAGGGTCAGTTGTACGAGCAGTACTTC. Translating gives CASSQEGQLYEQYF. The rearrangement joins TRBV4-2 to TRBJ2-5; D remains unclear. The DNA end is more similar to TRBJ2-7, so the J call may be wrong. The CDR3 spans 14 residues. CDR1 is LGHNA, CDR2 YNFKEQ, per germline.

The V gene is TRBV4-1, the J gene TRBJ2-7; the D gene is possibly TRBD2 (6 bases). V was clipped by 4 bases and J by 5 bases, with 12 bases between them. Germline lookup yields CDR1 MGHRA and CDR2 YSYEKL. The CDR3 runs to 13 residues. Here the CDR3 reads CASSPRRGNEQYF. The CDR3 nucleotides read TGCGCCAGCAGCCCTCGCCGGGGGAACGAGCAGTACTTC.

V is TRBV7-2 and J is TRBJ2-2; 10 bases fit TRBD2. The V segment lost 3 bases and the J segment 4 bases; nucleotides outside the gene matches: 5. This CDR3 has 16 residues. The germline V gene has CDR1 SGHTA and CDR2 FQGNSA. The CDR3 DNA reads TGTGCCAGCAGCTTTGGACTAGCGGAGATCACCGGGGAGCTGTTTTTT. This translates into CASSFGLAEITGELFF.

This clonotype was found a few times. The chain couples TRBV20-1 to TRBJ2-7; 7 bases are shared with TRBD1. The CDR3 is made up of 14 amino acids. V was pared by 0 bases and J by 3 bases, with 5 bases of the junction left unmatched. CDR1 and CDR2 (germline): DFQATT, SNEGSKA (reference sequence). For the CDR3, the DNA is TGCAGTGCTAGAGATAAGGGACAGCTCTACGAGCAGTACTTC. Protein: CSARDKGQLYEQYF.

The V call is TRBV20-1, the J call TRBJ2-1; no clear D. The germline gives CDR1 DFQATT, CDR2 SNEGSKA (reference sequence). The CDR3 consists of 15 residues. V gave up 7 bases and J gave up 7 bases, with 23 bases separating them. CDR3 sequence reads: CSGGRGRSELNEQFF. The CDR3 DNA is TGCAGTGGAGGCCGCGGACGGTCGGAGTTAAATGAGCAGTTCTTC.

V usage is TRBV27 and J usage is TRBJ2-3, with 13 bases lining up with TRBD2. CDR1 and CDR2 (germline): MNHEY, SMNVEV (reference sequence). J lost 5 bases, V lost 3 bases, and 5 bases had no gene match. The length of the CDR3 is 16 residues. The CDR3 protein is CASSLYTSGGGDTQYF. The CDR3 nucleotides read TGTGCCAGCAGTTTGTATACTAGCGGGGGGGGAGATACGCAGTATTTT.

The CDR3 nucleotides are TGTGCCAGCACCTTACGGGGTTCCGGCAATCAGCCCCAGCATTTT. Its protein is CASTLRGSGNQPQHF. This sequence joins TRBV12-3 or TRBV12-4 and TRBJ1-5; the D is unclear. Trimming removed 7 bases from V and 2 bases from J, with 15 bases in between. CDR3 length: 15 amino acids.

V gene TRBV29-1 combines with J gene TRBJ1-2; TRBD1 matches at 7 bases. The germline V gene encodes CDR1 SQVTM and CDR2 ANQGSEA. The ends lost 6 bases at V and 2 bases at J; junction bases unmatched: 9. This CDR3 comprises 14 residues. CDR3 sequence: CSVLTGEGNYGYTF. The CDR3 nucleotides are TGCAGCGTCCTAACAGGGGAGGGGAACTATGGCTACACCTTC.

This chain connects TRBV5-1 to TRBJ1-1; no clear D gene. The germline gives CDR1 SGHRS, CDR2 YFSETQ. There are 15 residues in the CDR3. V was trimmed by 4 bases and J by 1 base, leaving 14 bases between them. As DNA, the CDR3 is TGCGCCAGCAGCCCCGACGGAATGGGGAACACTGAAGCTTTCTTT. This encodes CASSPDGMGNTEAFF.

This clonotype has at least ten counts. An end of the junction does not agree with germline; a read error may underlie this. The V call is TRBV3-1, the J call TRBJ1-2, with D tentatively TRBD1 (6 bases). CDR1 and CDR2 from the germline V gene are LGHDT and YNNKEL (reference sequence). This CDR3 is built from 14 residues. For the CDR3, the DNA is TGCGCCAGCAGCCAATTCCAGGGGAACTATGGCTACACCTTC. Its protein product is CASSQFQGNYGYTF.

The V and J genes are TRBV9 and TRBJ2-7; D unresolved. The germline V and J ends were trimmed by 0 bases and 4 bases, with 11 bases remaining between them. This CDR3 is 14 amino acids long. The germline CDR1 and CDR2 sequences are SGDLS and YYNGEE. The CDR3 here is CASSVDGSNYEQYF. In DNA, the CDR3 is TGTGCCAGCAGCGTAGACGGCAGTAATTACGAGCAGTACTTC.

The sample holds a few counts of this clonotype. The J gene is TRBJ1-2, the V gene TRBV5-1, with 10 bases lining up with TRBD1. Germline V gene data show CDR1 as SGHRS and CDR2 as YFSETQ. J gave up 7 bases and V 4 bases, and 7 bases lay outside the gene matches. This CDR3 has 14 amino acids. The CDR3 region has the DNA TGCGCCAGCAGCCCGTTGACAGGGGGCATTGGCTACACCTTC. Protein product: CASSPLTGGIGYTF.